The 23 T cell receptor beta chains below were found in one sample sequenced in a study of OX40 agonist ivuxolimab in advanced cancers. Assay: immunoSEQ multiplex PCR; the TCRdb copy retains only in-frame clones and omits some. This sample has about 71,000 clones, with approximately 91% found just once. Specimen: CD4+ or CD8+ T cells sorted from blood, collected in a trial of the OX40 agonist ivuxolimab. These receptor sequences come from an adult with an advanced solid tumor such as melanoma, head and neck, liver or kidney cancer.

The chain carries TRBV5-6 and TRBJ2-7, with 8 bases that match TRBD1. J was trimmed by 4 bases and V by 3 bases; bases with no gene match: 9. CDR3 length equals 15 residues. The germline gives CDR1 SGHDT, CDR2 YYEEEE. The DNA of the CDR3 is TGTGCCAGCAGCTCCGACAGGGGTGGACTGTACGAGCAGTACTTC. Protein sequence: CASSSDRGGLYEQYF.

V gene TRBV9 combines with J gene TRBJ2-7; 11 bases fit TRBD2. Germline loops: CDR1 SGDLS, CDR2 YYNGEE. Losses at the gene ends were 4 bases for V and 1 base for J; bases not matched to a gene: 4. CDR3 length: 15 amino acids. CDR3 nucleotide sequence: TGTGCCAGCAGCACGGGGACTAGCGGATCCTACGAGCAGTACTTC. It is translated as CASSTGTSGSYEQYF.

This sequence joins TRBV5-4 and TRBJ2-5, with D unclear. CDR1 and CDR2 (germline): SGHNT, YYREEE (reference sequence). Between the trimmed V and J ends, which lost 2 bases and 0 bases, there was a span of 11 bases. This CDR3 is built from 15 residues. The CDR3 loop is CASSFWARHQETQYF. The CDR3 nucleotides read TGTGCCAGCAGCTTTTGGGCAAGGCACCAAGAGACCCAGTACTTC.

The chain combines TRBV28 with TRBJ1-2; D might be TRBD1 (5 bases). V gave up 2 bases and J gave up 4 bases, with 11 bases separating them. Germline CDR1 is MDHEN and CDR2 is SYDVKM. This CDR3 spans 14 amino acids. The CDR3 is CASSLREGTYGYTF. The CDR3 bases are TGTGCCAGCAGTTTACGAGAGGGGACCTATGGCTACACCTTC.

The chain employs TRBV5-4 and TRBJ1-3, with D unresolved. The V gene's germline CDR1 is SGHNT and CDR2 YYREEE (reference sequence). Between the trimmed V and J ends, which lost 2 bases and 0 bases, there was a span of 3 bases. This CDR3 is 13 amino acids long. The CDR3 spells CASSLNSGNTIYF. In nucleotides, the CDR3 is TGTGCCAGCAGCTTAAACTCTGGAAACACCATATATTTT.

The chain recombines TRBV9 with TRBJ1-2; 10 nucleotides match TRBD1. The germline CDR1 and CDR2 sequences are SGDLS and YYNGEE. CDR3 length equals 12 residues. J lost 7 bases, V lost 5 bases, and 2 bases had no gene match. This CDR3 reads CASRGQGTGYTF. In DNA, the CDR3 is TGTGCCAGCAGGGGACAGGGGACTGGCTACACCTTC.

The genes are TRBV19 and TRBJ2-3; 10 nucleotides agree with TRBD2. CDR1 is LNHDA and CDR2 is SQIVND in the germline V gene (reference sequence). The CDR3 length is 16 residues. J was trimmed by 4 bases and V by 6 bases; bases with no gene match: 10. CDR3 in DNA: TGTGCCAGTAGCCCTAGGTTAGCGGGAGGAGCAGATACGCAGTATTTT. It specifies CASSPRLAGGADTQYF.

Worth noting for this clone: The identical CDR3 is also encoded by other nucleotide sequences in the sample. The rearrangement uses TRBV27 and TRBJ2-7; TRBD2 matches 7 bases. The trim removed 2 bases at V and 3 bases at J, leaving 1 base unmatched. This CDR3 has 13 residues. Germline CDR1 reads MNHEY; CDR2 reads SMNVEV (reference sequence). In nucleotides, the CDR3 is TGTGCCAGCAGTTTAGCGGGGGTCTACGAGCAGTACTTC. Translation gives CASSLAGVYEQYF.

The CDR3 region has the DNA TGTGCCAGCAGCGTAGGGTCTAACACTGAAGCTTTCTTT. Its protein is CASSVGSNTEAFF. The rearrangement links TRBV9 to TRBJ1-1, with D unresolved. The germline gives CDR1 SGDLS, CDR2 YYNGEE. Trimming removed 0 bases from V and 2 bases from J, with 5 bases in between. This CDR3 has 13 amino acids. The complete variable domain, with remaining parts taken from reference TRBV9 and TRBJ1-1, reads DSGVTQTPKHLITATGQRVTLRCSPRSGDLSVYWYQQSLDQGLQFLIQYYNGEERAKGNILERFSAQQFPDLHSELNLSSLELGDSALYFCASSVGSNTEAFFGQGTRLTVV.

Details on this clone: One end of the junction varies from germline; a read error may be responsible. The chain carries TRBV13 and TRBJ2-7; TRBD1 or TRBD2 may be the D gene (5 bases each). The germline gives CDR1 PRHDT, CDR2 FYEKMQ (reference sequence). The CDR3 is made up of 14 amino acids. Written as DNA, the CDR3 is TGTGCCAGCAGCCTAGGGACGGCAACCTACGAGCAGTACTTC. Protein product: CASSLGTATYEQYF.

This sequence joins TRBV28 and TRBJ2-5; 9 bases are shared with TRBD2. With V trimmed by 3 bases and J by 2 bases, 4 bases remained unmatched. The CDR3 is 15 residues long. Germline CDR1 MDHEN, CDR2 SYDVKM. The CDR3 DNA reads as TGTGCCAGCAGTTTTGTAGCGGGAGATCAAGAGACCCAGTACTTC. Its translation is CASSFVAGDQETQYF.

A few counts support this clone. V usage is TRBV6-5 and J usage is TRBJ2-7; D gene unclear. The CDR3 consists of 14 residues. Trimming took off 6 bases at V and 1 base at J, with 13 bases between the two ends. CDR1 is MNHEY, CDR2 SVGAGI, per germline. The chain's CDR3 is CASSRGRNSYEQYF. DNA of the CDR3: TGTGCCAGCAGCCGTGGACGGAATTCCTACGAGCAGTACTTC.

This clone was recorded only once. The CDR3 loop is CASSYGLAGADNEQFF. The CDR3 DNA follows: TGTGCCAGCAGTTATGGATTAGCGGGAGCTGACAATGAGCAGTTCTTC. The chain recombines TRBV6-6 with TRBJ2-1, with 9 bases matching TRBD2. The CDR3 spans 16 residues. Germline-derived CDR1 and CDR2 are MNHNY and SVGAGI (reference sequence). The trim removed 3 bases at V and 5 bases at J, leaving 8 bases unmatched.

This chain links TRBV27 with TRBJ2-2; D might be TRBD1 or TRBD2, each matching 5 bases. Trimming shortened V by 5 bases and J by 8 bases, and 24 bases separated the two germline ends. The CDR3 has 17 residues. Germline V gives CDR1 MNHEY, CDR2 SMNVEV (reference sequence). Written as DNA, the CDR3 is TGTGCCAGCAGTCCCGCCCCCGGGACGGGGTACTGGGGGGAGCTGTTTTTT. Amino acid sequence: CASSPAPGTGYWGELFF.

The chain links TRBV6-1 to TRBJ2-3, with 11 bases identical to TRBD2. CDR1 MNHNS and CDR2 SASEGT come from the germline V gene. V shed 4 bases, J shed 5 bases, and the junction held 8 bases outside the gene matches. CDR3 length: 16 residues. The CDR3 sequence is CASSGLLAGEGDTQYF. The CDR3, as DNA: TGTGCCAGCAGTGGCTTACTAGCGGGAGAGGGAGATACGCAGTATTTT.

CDR3 in DNA: TGTGCCAGCAGCTTGGCCGGTAGGGCTTACTACGAGCAGTACTTC. Its translation: CASSLAGRAYYEQYF. The rearrangement links TRBV5-6 to TRBJ2-7; the D is unclear. Trimming pared 0 bases from V and 3 bases from J, leaving 13 bases between. Germline V lookup: CDR1 SGHDT, CDR2 YYEEEE. The CDR3 length is 15 residues.

This clone was detected only once. The V and J genes are TRBV6-1 and TRBJ1-2; unclear D gene. Trimming stripped 1 base from V and 4 bases from J, with 10 bases between. Germline V lookup: CDR1 MNHNS, CDR2 SASEGT. The CDR3 runs to 14 residues. The CDR3 DNA is TGTGCCAGCAGTGAAGGGAGAGAACCCTATGGCTACACCTTC. This sequence encodes CASSEGREPYGYTF.

This chain joins TRBV4-3 and TRBJ2-1, with TRBD2 identical over 8 bases. The CDR3 consists of 15 residues. Germline V CDR1 and CDR2: LGHNA, YSLEER. The junction had 7 bases not matched to a gene; V was cut back by 4 bases and J by 5 bases. The CDR3 DNA reads TGCGCCAGCAGCCTCCGGACTAGCCCCAACAATGAGCAGTTCTTC. This translates into CASSLRTSPNNEQFF.

This clone was found once. V usage is TRBV19 and J usage is TRBJ1-1; 7 nucleotides agree with TRBD1. Germline trimming cut 7 bases from V and 3 bases from J; bases unmatched to any gene: 8. There are 14 residues in the CDR3. The germline V gene has CDR1 LNHDA and CDR2 SQIVND (reference sequence). The CDR3 reads CASKSGGRDTEAFF. CDR3 in DNA: TGTGCCAGTAAGTCAGGGGGTAGAGACACTGAAGCTTTCTTT.

The chain has TRBV28 and TRBJ2-1, with TRBD2 identical over 8 bases. In germline, CDR1 is MDHEN, CDR2 SYDVKM. This CDR3 spans 16 amino acids. V gave up 5 bases and J gave up 3 bases; unmatched junction bases: 9. In DNA form, the CDR3 reads TGTGCCAGCAGTCCCCGGGATAGCGGGATCTACAATGAGCAGTTCTTC. This codes for CASSPRDSGIYNEQFF. Combining the CDR3 with reference TRBV28 and TRBJ2-1 gives the whole variable domain DVKVTQSSRYLVKRTGEKVFLECVQDMDHENMFWYRQDPGLGLRLIYFSYDVKMKEKGDIPEGYSVSREKKERFSLILESASTNQTSMYLCASSPRDSGIYNEQFFGPGTRLTVL.

The chain combines TRBV9 with TRBJ2-3; 15 bases align to TRBD2. CDR1 is SGDLS, CDR2 YYNGEE, per germline. The CDR3 covers 17 residues. Trimming removed 6 bases from V and 3 bases from J; junction bases left unmatched: 8. CDR3 protein: CASKPRGLAGGTDTQYF. The CDR3 coding sequence is TGTGCCAGCAAACCACGGGGACTAGCGGGAGGAACAGATACGCAGTATTTT.

The V gene is TRBV5-1, the J gene TRBJ1-4; 7 nucleotides line up with TRBD1. J lost 7 bases, V lost 0 bases, and 6 bases had no gene match. This CDR3 contains 15 residues. Germline assignment: CDR1 SGHRS and CDR2 YFSETQ. The CDR3 protein is CASSLEGAISEKLFF. The CDR3 DNA follows: TGCGCCAGCAGCTTGGAGGGGGCGATAAGTGAAAAACTGTTTTTT.

This chain links TRBV11-3 with TRBJ2-3; TRBD1 agrees at 9 bases. The germline V gene encodes CDR1 SGHNT and CDR2 YENEEA. V lost 4 bases and J lost 4; bases outside the gene matches: 9. This CDR3 is 16 amino acids long. CDR3 nucleotides: TGTGCCAGCAGCTCTCCCGGGACAGGGAGGGCAGATACGCAGTATTTT. Its translation: CASSSPGTGRADTQYF.